The clone carrying this TCR beta chain was observed at least ten times. Its antigen is not identified. Preparation of the TCRbeta library was carried out with unique molecular identifiers. TCRdb reanalysed the PCR reads using MiXCR and keeps one entry per CDR3 protein. This sample has 15,000 or so distinct CDR3 sequences; approximately 5.1% occur once, and the top ten carry approximately 7%. The CDR3 runs to 13 residues. V lost 8 bases, J lost 6 bases, and 16 bases lay in between. Germline V gene lookup returns CDR1 SEHNR and CDR2 FQNEAQ (reference sequence). The data stem from a study of T-cell reconstitution after alpha-beta-depleted transplantation in children. Study-wide results and caveats: The authors attributed T-cell counts and diversity one year after transplant mostly to newly produced T cells. As was reported, about two months after transplant, alpha-beta T cells came from several hundred expanded graft clones.

The sequence was obtained from a boy between 10 and 17 years old with acute lymphoblastic leukemia, due to receive a stem cell transplant. The genes are TRBV7-9 and TRBJ1-2; D is possibly TRBD1 (6 bases). The sequencing used PBMCs, collected before TCRalphabeta/CD19-depleted stem cell transplant. The CDR3: CASSPPAGDGYTF. For the CDR3, the DNA is TGTGCCAGCTCCCCCCCGGCAGGGGATGGCTACACCTTC.